The 12 T cell receptor beta chains reported below all come from one sample, sequenced in a study of cytomegalovirus exposure and HLA in healthy donors. Primers included in the PCR were 60 Vbeta and 13 Jbeta primers. Assay: immunoSEQ multiplex PCR; the TCRdb copy retains only in-frame clones and omits some. The sample contains around 150,000 clones, roughly 82% of which appear only once. The sequencing input was PBMCs. These receptors all stem from a male donor in good health and CMV-seronegative.

The rearrangement joins TRBV4-1 to TRBJ1-1; TRBD1 agrees at 8 bases. Per germline, CDR1 MGHRA and CDR2 YSYEKL. The V and J ends lost 3 bases and 4 bases, in that order; junction bases with no gene match: 1. The CDR3 runs to 13 residues. The CDR3 sequence is CASSHTGGTEAFF. CDR3 coding DNA: TGCGCCAGCAGCCATACAGGGGGCACTGAAGCTTTCTTT.

This chain uses TRBV4-1 with TRBJ2-2; TRBD2 is a possible D gene (5 bases). The CDR3 sequence is 16 residues long. CDR1 MGHRA and CDR2 YSYEKL come from the germline V gene. With 0 bases removed from V and 4 bases from J, the gap between germline ends came to 12 bases. Here the CDR3 DNA reads TGCGCCAGCAGCCAAGATCTAGCAATTGGCACCGGGGAGCTGTTTTTT. It encodes CASSQDLAIGTGELFF.

V is TRBV5-1 and J is TRBJ2-5; 7 bases map to TRBD1. The germline V gene has CDR1 SGHRS and CDR2 YFSETQ. This CDR3 spans 18 amino acids. Trimming took 3 bases from V and 4 from J; bases not matched to a gene: 18. CDR3 loop: CASSSTFQQGTTLETQYF. CDR3 sequence (DNA): TGCGCCAGCAGCTCCACCTTCCAACAGGGGACAACCTTAGAGACCCAGTACTTC.

V usage is TRBV5-1 and J usage is TRBJ1-2, with D maybe TRBD1 (5 bases). Per germline, CDR1 SGHRS and CDR2 YFSETQ. The CDR3 contains 16 residues. The V gene lost 1 base and the J gene lost 3 bases, with 16 bases spanning the gap. The CDR3 protein is CASSLSDKGLDYGYTF. The CDR3, as DNA: TGCGCCAGCAGCTTGTCCGACAAGGGGCTAGACTATGGCTACACCTTC. The variable domain in full, completed from reference TRBV5-1 and TRBJ1-2, reads KAGVTQTPRYLIKTRGQQVTLSCSPISGHRSVSWYQQTPGQGLQFLFEYFSETQRNKGNFPGRFSGRQFSNSRSEMNVSTLELGDSALYLCASSLSDKGLDYGYTFGSGTRLTVV.

The chain is built from TRBV15 and TRBJ2-1, with TRBD2 identical over 13 bases. CDR1 and CDR2 (germline): LNHNV, YYDKDF (reference sequence). The CDR3 totals 17 residues. The J segment lost 5 bases and the V segment lost 0 bases, leaving 4 bases of the junction unmatched. CDR3 sequence reads: CATSRDLGTSGNNEQFF. The CDR3 region has the DNA TGTGCCACCAGCAGAGATCTCGGGACTAGCGGGAACAATGAGCAGTTCTTC.

The rearrangement uses TRBV28 and TRBJ2-7; D call uncertain. Trimming pared 6 bases from V and 5 bases from J, leaving 14 bases between. The CDR3 extends over 13 amino acids. Per the germline V gene, CDR1 is MDHEN and CDR2 is SYDVKM. CDR3: CASRMVVTHEQYF. In DNA, the CDR3 is TGTGCCAGCAGGATGGTAGTAACCCACGAGCAGTACTTC.

Here the CDR3 DNA reads TGTGCCAGTAGTCCCTGGGACAGGGATAGCGAGCAGTACTTC. Translation gives CASSPWDRDSEQYF. This chain connects TRBV19 to TRBJ2-7, with 9 positions matching TRBD1. V lost 5 bases to trimming and J lost 6 bases; unmatched junction nucleotides: 8. The germline V gene has CDR1 LNHDA and CDR2 SQIVND (reference sequence). This CDR3 is built from 14 residues.

The V call is TRBV7-3, the J call TRBJ1-2, with 11 bases fitting TRBD1. In germline, CDR1 is SGHTA, CDR2 FQGTGA. V trimming: 4 bases; J trimming: 6 bases; junction bases outside the gene matches: 10. The CDR3 contains 16 residues. The DNA for the CDR3 is TGTGCCAGCAGCTCCGGGACAGGGGGACCTGAAGATGGCTACACCTTC. Protein: CASSSGTGGPEDGYTF.

This chain uses TRBV5-1 with TRBJ2-2; maybe TRBD2 (6 bases). Germline V gene sequence: CDR1 SGHRS, CDR2 YFSETQ. Deletions cut 2 bases from V and 5 bases from J, with 22 bases between. The CDR3 has 18 amino acids. The CDR3 sequence is CASSFLPFRGKGTGELFF. The CDR3 nucleotides are TGCGCCAGCAGCTTTTTGCCCTTCCGCGGGAAGGGGACCGGGGAGCTGTTTTTT.

This clone has more than one count but fewer than ten. The rearrangement uses TRBV6-5 and TRBJ2-7, with D perhaps matching TRBD1 (6 bases). The CDR3 has 15 residues. Germline CDR1 MNHEY, CDR2 SVGAGI. Trimming stripped 0 bases from V and 2 bases from J, with 11 bases between. This CDR3 is CASSYSDSSTYEQYF. The CDR3 DNA reads TGTGCCAGCAGTTACTCGGACAGTTCCACCTACGAGCAGTACTTC.

The J gene is TRBJ2-1, the V gene TRBV10-3; perhaps TRBD2 as D (6 bases). Germline assignment: CDR1 ENHRY and CDR2 SYGVKD. V was pared by 8 bases and J by 1 base, with 27 bases between. The CDR3 extends over 19 amino acids. The CDR3 DNA is TGTGCCATCCTAGGGGTTGCTAGCGCTTCACCCGCATCCTACAATGAGCAGTTCTTC. Residues: CAILGVASASPASYNEQFF.

The rearrangement joins TRBV29-1 to TRBJ2-7, with 8 bases fitting TRBD1. From germline, CDR1 is SQVTM and CDR2 ANQGSEA. The CDR3 is 17 amino acids. V lost 7 bases, J lost 1 base, and 18 bases stayed unmatched. The CDR3 protein is CSANLRDRSSGSYEQYF. Written as DNA, the CDR3 is TGCAGCGCAAACCTACGGGACAGGTCTTCGGGATCCTACGAGCAGTACTTC.